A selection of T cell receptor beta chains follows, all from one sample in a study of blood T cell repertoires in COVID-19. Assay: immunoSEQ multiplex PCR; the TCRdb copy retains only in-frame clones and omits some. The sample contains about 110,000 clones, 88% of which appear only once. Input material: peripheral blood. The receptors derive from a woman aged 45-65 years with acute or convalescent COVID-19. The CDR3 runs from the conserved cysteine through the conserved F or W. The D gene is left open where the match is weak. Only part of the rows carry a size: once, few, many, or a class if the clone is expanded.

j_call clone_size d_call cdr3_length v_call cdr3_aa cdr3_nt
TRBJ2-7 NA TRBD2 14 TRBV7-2 CASSRTSGRHEQYF TGTGCCAGCAGCCGGACTAGCGGGAGACACGAGCAGTACTTC
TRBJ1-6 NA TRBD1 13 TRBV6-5 CASRRDSNSPLHF TGTGCCAGCCGGCGGGACAGTAATTCACCCCTCCACTTT
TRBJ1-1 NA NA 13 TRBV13 CASSSDLNTEAFF TGTGCCAGCAGCTCGGACTTGAACACTGAAGCTTTCTTT
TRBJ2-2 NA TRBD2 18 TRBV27 CASSFGPGRARNTGELFF TGTGCCAGCAGTTTCGGCCCAGGGAGGGCGCGGAACACCGGGGAGCTGTTTTTT
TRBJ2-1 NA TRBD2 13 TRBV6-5 CASGLAGGNEQFF TGTGCCAGCGGACTAGCGGGAGGTAATGAGCAGTTCTTC
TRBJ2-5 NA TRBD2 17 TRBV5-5 CASSLPSGAAGGETQYF TGTGCCAGCAGCCTCCCCTCTGGGGCCGCGGGAGGAGAGACCCAGTACTTC
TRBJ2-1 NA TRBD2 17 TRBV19 CASSGTSGRVSYNEQFF TGTGCCAGTTCTGGGACTAGCGGGAGGGTCTCCTACAATGAGCAGTTCTTC
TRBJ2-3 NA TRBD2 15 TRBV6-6 CASMPLAGEVDTQYF TGTGCCAGCATGCCTTTAGCGGGAGAAGTGGATACGCAGTATTTT
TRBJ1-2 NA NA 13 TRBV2 CASSVFREAGYTF TGTGCCAGCAGTGTCTTCAGGGAAGCTGGCTACACCTTC
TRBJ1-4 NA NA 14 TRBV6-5 CASSQHRRLEKLFF TGTGCCAGCAGTCAACATCGAAGACTAGAAAAACTGTTTTTT
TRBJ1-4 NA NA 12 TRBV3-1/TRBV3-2 CASSTTNEKLFF TGTGCCAGCAGTACAACTAATGAAAAACTGTTTTTT
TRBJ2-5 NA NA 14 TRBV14 CASSQSRQSETQYF TGTGCCAGCAGCCAATCGCGACAGTCAGAGACCCAGTACTTC
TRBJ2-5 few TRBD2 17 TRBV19 CASGVPGLAGTQETQYF TGTGCCAGCGGGGTCCCGGGACTAGCGGGAACCCAAGAGACCCAGTACTTC
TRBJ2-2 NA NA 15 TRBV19 CASSIIGDSPGELFF TGTGCCAGTAGTATTATCGGGGATAGCCCCGGGGAGCTGTTTTTT
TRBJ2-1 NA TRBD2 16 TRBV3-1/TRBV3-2 CASSQPTSFGNNEQFF TGTGCCAGCAGCCAACCGACTAGCTTTGGCAACAATGAGCAGTTCTTC
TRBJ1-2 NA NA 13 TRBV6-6 CASSPQGSYGYTF TGTGCCAGCAGTCCACAGGGCTCCTATGGCTACACCTTC
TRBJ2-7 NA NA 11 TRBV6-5 CASTGNYEQYF TGTGCCAGCACGGGGAACTACGAGCAGTACTTC
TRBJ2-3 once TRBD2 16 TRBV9 CASSVGVAGYTDTQYF TGTGCCAGCAGCGTAGGAGTAGCGGGGTACACAGATACGCAGTATTTT
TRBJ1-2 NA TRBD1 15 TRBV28 CASRRRQGVNYGYTF TGTGCCAGCAGGCGGAGACAGGGAGTAAACTATGGCTACACCTTC
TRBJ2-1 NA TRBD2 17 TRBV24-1 CATSDSKRAGGDDEQFF TGTGCCACCAGTGATTCCAAAAGAGCGGGAGGGGACGATGAGCAGTTCTTC
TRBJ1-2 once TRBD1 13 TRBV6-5 CASSYGTDYGYTF TGTGCCAGCAGTTATGGGACAGACTATGGCTACACCTTC
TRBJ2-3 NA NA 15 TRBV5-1 CASSSPRQRTDTQYF TGCGCCAGCAGCTCCCCTCGACAGCGCACAGATACGCAGTATTTT
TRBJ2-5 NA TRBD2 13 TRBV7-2 CASSLGASGTQYF TGTGCCAGCAGCTTAGGGGCTAGCGGGACCCAGTACTTC
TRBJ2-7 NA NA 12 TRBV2 CASGGENYEQYF TGTGCCAGCGGAGGGGAAAACTACGAGCAGTACTTC
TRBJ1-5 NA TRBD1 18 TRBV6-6 CASSRTGGAKAGNQPQHF TGTGCCAGCAGTCGGACAGGGGGCGCAAAGGCAGGCAATCAGCCCCAGCATTTT
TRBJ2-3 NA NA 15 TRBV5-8 CASSLAGATTDTQYF TGTGCCAGCAGCTTGGCAGGGGCCACCACAGATACGCAGTATTTT
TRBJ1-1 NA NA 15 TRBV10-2 CASSVGMQGTSYAFF TGCGCCAGCAGTGTAGGGATGCAGGGGACAAGTTATGCTTTCTTT
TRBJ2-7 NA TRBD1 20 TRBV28 CASRGSGTGQGSSDYYEQYF TGTGCCAGCAGAGGAAGTGGTACGGGACAGGGGAGTTCGGACTACTACGAGCAGTACTTC
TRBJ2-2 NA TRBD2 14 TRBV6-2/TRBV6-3 CASSYRGGAGELFF TGTGCCAGCAGTTACCGGGGAGGGGCCGGGGAGCTGTTTTTT
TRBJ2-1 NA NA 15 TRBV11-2 CASSSDSYINNEQFF TGTGCCAGCAGCTCTGACTCCTACATCAACAATGAGCAGTTCTTC
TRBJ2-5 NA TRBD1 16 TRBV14 CASSQDGTGGLRTQYF TGTGCCAGCAGCCAAGATGGGACAGGGGGATTACGGACCCAGTACTTC
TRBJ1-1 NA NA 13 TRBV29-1 CSGEEGSHTEAFF TGCAGCGGCGAAGAGGGCAGCCACACTGAAGCTTTCTTT